This T cell receptor beta chain comes out of a study of cytomegalovirus exposure and HLA in healthy donors. Findings and caveats of the study: There were several of the most significant clusters that appeared linked to common viral pathogens in a later analysis. Presence/absence comparisons presumed near-even sequencing depth among donors. Only CMV serostatus was available as immune exposure information. Researchers counted some 150 TCR beta chains as cytomegalovirus-associated.

As concerns this clone: Its antigen is not identified.

Losses at the gene ends were 6 bases for V and 1 base for J; bases not matched to a gene: 0. CDR3 length: 14 amino acids. Germline CDR1 ENHRY, CDR2 SYGVKD. 13 Jbeta primers and 60 Vbeta primers were used for the PCR. Some clones are missing from TCRdb's copy, which holds only in-frame ones; the method was immunoSEQ multiplex PCR. Of over 110,000 clones listed, roughly 77% are singletons. The sequenced sample consisted of PBMCs. This clonotype was sampled from a female donor in good health and CMV-seronegative. The chain carries TRBV10-3 and TRBJ2-7; TRBD2 matches at 13 bases. CDR3 nucleotide sequence: TGTGCCATCAGGGGACTAGCGGGATCCTACGAGCAGTACTTC. This translates into CAIRGLAGSYEQYF.